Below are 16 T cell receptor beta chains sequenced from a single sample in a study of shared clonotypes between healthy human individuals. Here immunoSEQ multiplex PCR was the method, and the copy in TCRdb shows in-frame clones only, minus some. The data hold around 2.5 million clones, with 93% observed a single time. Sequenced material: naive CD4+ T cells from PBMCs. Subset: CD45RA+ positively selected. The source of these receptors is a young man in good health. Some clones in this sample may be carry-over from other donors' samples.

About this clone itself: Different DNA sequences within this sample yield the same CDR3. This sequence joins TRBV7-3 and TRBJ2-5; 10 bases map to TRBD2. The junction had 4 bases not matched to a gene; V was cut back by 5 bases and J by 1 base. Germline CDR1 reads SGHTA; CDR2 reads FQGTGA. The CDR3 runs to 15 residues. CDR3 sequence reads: CASSRTSGTQETQYF. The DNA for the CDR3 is TGTGCCAGCAGCCGGACTAGCGGAACCCAAGAGACCCAGTACTTC.

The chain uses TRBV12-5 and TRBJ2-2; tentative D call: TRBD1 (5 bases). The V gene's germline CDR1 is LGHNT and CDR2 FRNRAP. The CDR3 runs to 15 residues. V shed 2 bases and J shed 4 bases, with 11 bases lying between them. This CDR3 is CASGLSSGPTGELFF. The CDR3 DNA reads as TGTGCTAGTGGTTTGTCATCAGGGCCCACCGGGGAGCTGTTTTTT.

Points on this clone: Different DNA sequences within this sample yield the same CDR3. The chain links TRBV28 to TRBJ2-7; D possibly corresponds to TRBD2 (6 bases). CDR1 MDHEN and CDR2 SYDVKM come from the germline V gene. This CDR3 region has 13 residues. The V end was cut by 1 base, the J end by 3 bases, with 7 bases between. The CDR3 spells CASSLSGVYEQYF. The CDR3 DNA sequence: TGTGCCAGCAGTTTATCGGGAGTCTACGAGCAGTACTTC.

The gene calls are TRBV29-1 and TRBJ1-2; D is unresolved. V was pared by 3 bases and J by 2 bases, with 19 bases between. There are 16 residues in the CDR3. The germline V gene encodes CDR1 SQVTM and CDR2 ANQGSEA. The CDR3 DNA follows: TGCAGCGTTGACGGTAGGACGGAGGGAGGCAACTATGGCTACACCTTC. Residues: CSVDGRTEGGNYGYTF.

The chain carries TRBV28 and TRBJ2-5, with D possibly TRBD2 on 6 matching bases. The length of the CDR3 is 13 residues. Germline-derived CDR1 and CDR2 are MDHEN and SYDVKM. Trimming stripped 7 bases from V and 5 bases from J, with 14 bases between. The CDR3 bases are TGTGCCAGCATCCGCTCGGGAGTGGAGACCCAGTACTTC. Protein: CASIRSGVETQYF.

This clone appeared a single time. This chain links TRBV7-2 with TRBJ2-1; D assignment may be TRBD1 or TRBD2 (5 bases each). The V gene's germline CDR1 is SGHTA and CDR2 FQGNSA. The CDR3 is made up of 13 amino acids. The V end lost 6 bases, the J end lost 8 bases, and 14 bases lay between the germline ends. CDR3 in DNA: TGTGCCAGCAGTTATCAGGGAGTCCATGAGCAGTTCTTC. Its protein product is CASSYQGVHEQFF.

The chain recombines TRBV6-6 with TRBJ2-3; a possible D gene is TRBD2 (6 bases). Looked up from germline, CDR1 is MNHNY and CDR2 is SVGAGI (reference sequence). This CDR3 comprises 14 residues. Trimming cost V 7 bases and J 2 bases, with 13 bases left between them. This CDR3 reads CASKKPSDTDTQYF. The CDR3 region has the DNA TGTGCCAGCAAAAAGCCTAGCGACACAGATACGCAGTATTTT.

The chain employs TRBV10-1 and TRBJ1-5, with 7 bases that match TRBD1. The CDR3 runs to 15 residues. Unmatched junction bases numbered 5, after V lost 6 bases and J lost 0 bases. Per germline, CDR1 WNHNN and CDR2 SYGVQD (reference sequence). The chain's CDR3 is CASSAGTDSNQPQHF. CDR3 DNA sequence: TGCGCCAGCAGCGCTGGGACAGATAGCAATCAGCCCCAGCATTTT.

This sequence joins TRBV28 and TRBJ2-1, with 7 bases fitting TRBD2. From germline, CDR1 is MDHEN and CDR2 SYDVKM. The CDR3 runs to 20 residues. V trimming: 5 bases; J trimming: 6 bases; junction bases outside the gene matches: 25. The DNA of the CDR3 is TGTGCCAGCAGTGGGTTTCGCTCCGGCGCTGAGCCGGGAGGCCCCAATGAGCAGTTCTTC. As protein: CASSGFRSGAEPGGPNEQFF.

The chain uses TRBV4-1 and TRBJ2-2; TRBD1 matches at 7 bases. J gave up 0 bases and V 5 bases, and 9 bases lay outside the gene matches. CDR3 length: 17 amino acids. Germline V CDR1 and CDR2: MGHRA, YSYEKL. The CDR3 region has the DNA TGCGCCAGCAGCTGGGGCCCACAGGGGTCGAACACCGGGGAGCTGTTTTTT. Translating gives CASSWGPQGSNTGELFF.

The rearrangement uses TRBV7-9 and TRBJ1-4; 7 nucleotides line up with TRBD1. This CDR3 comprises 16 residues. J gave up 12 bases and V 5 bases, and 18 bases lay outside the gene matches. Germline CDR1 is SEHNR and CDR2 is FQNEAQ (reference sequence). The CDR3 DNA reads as TGTGCCAGCAGCCCTTTTGCCGGGACAGCGCTGGGGGAACTGTTTTTT. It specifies CASSPFAGTALGELFF.

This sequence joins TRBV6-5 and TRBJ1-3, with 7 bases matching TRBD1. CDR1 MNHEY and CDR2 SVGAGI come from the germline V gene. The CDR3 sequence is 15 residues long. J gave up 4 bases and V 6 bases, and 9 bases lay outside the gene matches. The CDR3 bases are TGTGCCAGCAGATTGACAGGGACCGCGGGAAACACCATATATTTT. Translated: CASRLTGTAGNTIYF.

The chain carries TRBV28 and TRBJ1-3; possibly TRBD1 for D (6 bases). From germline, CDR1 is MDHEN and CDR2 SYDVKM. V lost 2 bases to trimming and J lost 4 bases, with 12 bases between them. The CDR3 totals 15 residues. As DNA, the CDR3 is TGTGCCAGCAGTTTAGGGGGGGCTGAAGGAAACACCATATATTTT. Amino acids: CASSLGGAEGNTIYF.

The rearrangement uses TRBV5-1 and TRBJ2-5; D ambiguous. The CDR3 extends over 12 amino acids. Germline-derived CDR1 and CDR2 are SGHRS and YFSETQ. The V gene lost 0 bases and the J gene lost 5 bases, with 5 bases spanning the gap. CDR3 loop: CASSLVHETQYF. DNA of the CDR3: TGCGCCAGCAGCTTGGTCCATGAGACCCAGTACTTC.

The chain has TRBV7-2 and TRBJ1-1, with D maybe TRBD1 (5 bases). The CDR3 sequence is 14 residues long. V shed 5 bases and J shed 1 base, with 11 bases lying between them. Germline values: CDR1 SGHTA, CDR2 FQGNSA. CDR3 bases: TGTGCCAGCAGCCCCGCGGGGGGGAACACTGAAGCTTTCTTT. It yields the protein CASSPAGGNTEAFF.

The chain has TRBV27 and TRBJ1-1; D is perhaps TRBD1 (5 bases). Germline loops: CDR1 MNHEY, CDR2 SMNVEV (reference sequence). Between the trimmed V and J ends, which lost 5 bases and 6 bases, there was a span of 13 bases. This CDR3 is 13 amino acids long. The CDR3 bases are TGTGCCAGCAGTCCCCGACAGAGCCCTGAAGCTTTCTTT. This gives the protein CASSPRQSPEAFF.